The text below deals with one T cell receptor beta chain. This clonotype showed up just a few times. Its antigen is currently not known. No quality values exist for individual bases; no much larger clone is one base distant. The data were taken from a study of T cells after yellow fever vaccination (dated by TCRdb to the late 2010s). As for the study more broadly: The SMART-Seq v4 Ultra Low Input RNA kit was used to prepare libraries from fractions with low cell numbers. To follow T-cell clones before and after both primary and booster YFV17D yellow fever vaccination, bulk TCR alpha and beta repertoires underwent longitudinal sequencing. Two healthy male donors, one aged 18 to 30 and one aged 30 to 39 years, were included in the cohort. Bulk PBMC replicates and cell subsets were isolated from blood drawn at multiple timepoints before and after both primary and secondary immunization.

Findings and caveats that apply to the study as a whole: The study included only a couple of donors, which limits how far the findings can be generalized. The secondary T-cell response was weaker than the primary response but faster, peaking on day 5 instead of day 15. FACS-sorted repertoires could contain abundant contaminating clonotypes from the bulk population, so computational filtering was required. A small fraction of clonotypes showed up in both the CD4 and CD8 compartments, probably as a result of convergent recombination. Most clones expanded after primary vaccination were re-detected after the booster (approximately 95% of CD4 and around nine tenths of CD8), suggesting broad memory maintenance.

The CDR3 has 13 amino acids, counting the end cysteine and phenylalanine. Kept here is only the CDR3 DNA, which spans 39 bases and is read in frame from base 1. CDR1 DFQATT and CDR2 SNEGSKA were looked up in the germline V gene (reference sequence). V is shortened by 4 bases, J by 0 bases, and the region joining them spans 9 bases. In light of the paper, this sample's treatment or condition label describes: live attenuated yellow fever vaccine strain. At each blood-draw timepoint, two biological replicates of bulk PBMCs were obtained. A standard Ficoll-Paque protocol was used to isolate PBMCs from peripheral blood. RNA was extracted with TriZol from bulk PBMCs, CD4 and CD8 fractions, and dextramer-positive and dextramer-negative fractions. TCR cDNA was made using 5'RACE template switching, a step that added a universal primer site and unique molecular identifiers. Priming for cDNA synthesis came from both the TCR alpha and TCR beta constant segments. Library amplification involved two PCR steps, and the second step added sample barcodes and sequencing adapters. Sequencing of libraries was done on Illumina HiSeq 2500 (2x100 bp) or NovaSeq (2x150 bp). The authors processed their data as follows. MIGEC handled demultiplexing of reads and collapsing into UMI consensus sequences, while MiXCR performed V(D)J alignment. Clonotypes responding to the vaccine were identified with edgeR on replicate PBMC samples, with the criteria of FDR below 0.01 and a log2 fold change above 5 up to day 15. Bulk clonotypes were assigned CD4 or CD8 identity according to which sequenced CD4 or CD8 repertoire held them at higher abundance. The public reads were reanalyzed by TCRdb: fastp trimming at Q25, MiXCR alignment, in-frame beta chains only. Every entry covers one CDR3 protein and lists the most common genes and DNA from its rows. TCRdb assigned the V and J calls; the authors' analysis was not used. For this sample there are 350,000 or so distinct CDR3 sequences; roughly 8% appear just once. In total, the top ten clones hold approximately 18% of the sample.

The sample consisted of PBMCs, taken more than 40 days after the first yellow fever vaccination. This receptor chain uses TRBV20-1 and TRBJ1-1; the D gene identity is not certain. The source of this sequence is a man younger than 35 who received the YFV17D yellow fever vaccine. The base sequence is TGCAGTGCTAAAGGGAACATGAACACTGAAGCTTTCTTT. Its protein is CSAKGNMNTEAFF.